This TCR beta chain is from a study of blood T cell repertoires in COVID-19. Trimming removed 1 base from V and 4 bases from J, with 14 bases in between. The CDR3 totals 15 residues. Germline CDR1 is MGHDK and CDR2 is SYGVNS. Clones were sequenced by immunoSEQ multiplex PCR, and TCRdb holds only the in-frame ones, with some missing. The data show roughly 500,000 clones, with 88% seen just once and approximately 2% held by the top ten. What was sequenced was PBMCs or T cells enriched from blood (not recorded which). The rearrangement joins TRBV25-1 to TRBJ2-7; D is perhaps TRBD1 (7 bases). The sequence derives from a woman aged 40-49 years who had recovered from COVID-19. CDR3 bases: TGTGCCAGCAGTGAATCCCTGACAGGGACTTACGAGCAGTACTTC. This sequence encodes CASSESLTGTYEQYF.